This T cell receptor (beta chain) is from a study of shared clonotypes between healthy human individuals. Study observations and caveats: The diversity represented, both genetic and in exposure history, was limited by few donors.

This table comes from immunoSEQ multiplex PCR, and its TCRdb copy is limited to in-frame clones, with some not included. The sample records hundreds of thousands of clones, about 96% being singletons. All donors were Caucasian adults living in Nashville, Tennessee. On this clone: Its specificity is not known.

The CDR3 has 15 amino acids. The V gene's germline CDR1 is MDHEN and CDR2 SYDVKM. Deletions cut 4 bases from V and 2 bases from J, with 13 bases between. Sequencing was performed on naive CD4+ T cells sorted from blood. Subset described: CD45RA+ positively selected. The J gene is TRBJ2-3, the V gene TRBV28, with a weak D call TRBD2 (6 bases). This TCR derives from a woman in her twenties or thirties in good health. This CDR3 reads CASSSHSGYTDTQYF. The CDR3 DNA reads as TGTGCCAGCAGTTCACATAGCGGATACACAGATACGCAGTATTTT. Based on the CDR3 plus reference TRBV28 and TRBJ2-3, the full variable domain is DVKVTQSSRYLVKRTGEKVFLECVQDMDHENMFWYRQDPGLGLRLIYFSYDVKMKEKGDIPEGYSVSREKKERFSLILESASTNQTSMYLCASSSHSGYTDTQYFGPGTRLTVL.